These T cell receptor beta chains were read from a single sample in a study of cytomegalovirus exposure and HLA in healthy donors. TCRdb's copy holds only in-frame clones and misses some; the assay was immunoSEQ multiplex PCR. Among 150,000 to 200,000 clones listed, 77% were seen once. Sequenced sample: PBMCs. These TCRs come from a man between 18 and 29 years old in good health and CMV-seronegative. Each CDR3 is given with its conserved first and last residue. A D gene is named only where the DNA matches it firmly. Clone size appears in some rows only: once, few, many, or a class for an expanded clone.

J gene | D gene | V gene | clone size | CDR3 DNA | CDR3 protein
TRBJ2-3 | TRBD2 | TRBV9 | few | TGTGCCAGCAGCGTAGATTCTGAGGCGGGGGGGGTTACAGATACGCAGTATTTT | CASSVDSEAGGVTDTQYF
TRBJ2-7 | NA | TRBV6-6 | NA | TGTGCCAGCAGTATTTACAGGGATCGGAACGAGCAGTACTTC | CASSIYRDRNEQYF
TRBJ2-1 | NA | TRBV11-3 | NA | TGTGCCAGCAGCTTCCAGCGGAGCTCCTACAATGAGCAGTTCTTC | CASSFQRSSYNEQFF
TRBJ2-7 | NA | TRBV6-6 | NA | TGTGCCAGCAGTTACCCCGGGACTTCCTACGAGCAGTACTTC | CASSYPGTSYEQYF
TRBJ1-3 | NA | TRBV2 | few | TGTGCCAGCAGTGCCGGGGGTGGCGGAAACACCATATATTTT | CASSAGGGGNTIYF
TRBJ1-5 | TRBD1 | TRBV5-8 | NA | TGTGCCAGCAGCAAAGCGACAGGGGGCCCCAATCAGCCCCAGCATTTT | CASSKATGGPNQPQHF
TRBJ1-2 | NA | TRBV6-1 | NA | TGTGCCAGCAGTCGACAGGTTGACTATGGCTACACCTTC | CASSRQVDYGYTF
TRBJ2-7 | TRBD1 | TRBV6-1 | NA | TGTGCCAGTTCGGGACAGGCTTACGAGCAGTACTTC | CASSGQAYEQYF
TRBJ2-5 | TRBD2 | TRBV7-2 | NA | TGTGCCAGCAGCTTAGCAGGGACTAGGGGTGGGACTGAGACCCAGTACTTC | CASSLAGTRGGTETQYF
TRBJ1-4 | NA | TRBV4-1 | few | TGCGCCAGCAGCCCCCCAGGGGTGGATGAAAAACTGTTTTTT | CASSPPGVDEKLFF
TRBJ1-2 | NA | TRBV23-1 | few | TGCGCCAGCAGTCTCGGACAGCCCCATTATGGCTACACCTTC | CASSLGQPHYGYTF
TRBJ2-3 | NA | TRBV6-5 | NA | TGTGCCAGCAGCAAATACGGTACGCAGTATTTT | CASSKYGTQYF
TRBJ2-7 | NA | TRBV7-2 | NA | TGTGCCAGCAGCAGGGGACACGAAAGCTACGAGCAGTACTTC | CASSRGHESYEQYF
TRBJ1-4 | NA | TRBV5-4 | NA | TGTGCCAGCAGCCGGGATCCTAATGAAAAACTGTTTTTT | CASSRDPNEKLFF
TRBJ1-4 | NA | TRBV15 | few | TGTGCCACCAGCCGGGGGGGGAATAATGAAAAACTGTTTTTT | CATSRGGNNEKLFF
TRBJ1-1 | NA | TRBV7-9 | NA | TGTGCCAGCAGCGCTGGACCGGGATTTACATCGAACACTGAAGCTTTCTTT | CASSAGPGFTSNTEAFF
TRBJ2-1 | NA | TRBV29-1 | NA | TGCAGCGTTGAAGGAGACACCTCGGAGCAGTTCTTC | CSVEGDTSEQFF
TRBJ2-3 | TRBD1 | TRBV11-2 | once | TGTGCCAGCAGCTCAGACAGGGTAGCAGATACGCAGTATTTT | CASSSDRVADTQYF